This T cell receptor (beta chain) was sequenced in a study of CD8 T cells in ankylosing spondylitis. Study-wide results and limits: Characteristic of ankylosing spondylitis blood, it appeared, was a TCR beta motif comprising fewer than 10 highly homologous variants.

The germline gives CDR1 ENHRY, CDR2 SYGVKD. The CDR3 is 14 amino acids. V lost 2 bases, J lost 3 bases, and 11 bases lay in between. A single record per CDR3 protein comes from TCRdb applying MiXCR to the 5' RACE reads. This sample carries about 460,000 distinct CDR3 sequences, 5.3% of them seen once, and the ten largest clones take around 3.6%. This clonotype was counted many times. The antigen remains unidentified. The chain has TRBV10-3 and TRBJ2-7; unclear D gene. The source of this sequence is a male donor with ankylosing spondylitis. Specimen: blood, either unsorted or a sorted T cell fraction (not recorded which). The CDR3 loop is CAISELIGGYEQYF. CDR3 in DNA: TGTGCCATCAGTGAGCTGATAGGCGGCTACGAGCAGTACTTC.